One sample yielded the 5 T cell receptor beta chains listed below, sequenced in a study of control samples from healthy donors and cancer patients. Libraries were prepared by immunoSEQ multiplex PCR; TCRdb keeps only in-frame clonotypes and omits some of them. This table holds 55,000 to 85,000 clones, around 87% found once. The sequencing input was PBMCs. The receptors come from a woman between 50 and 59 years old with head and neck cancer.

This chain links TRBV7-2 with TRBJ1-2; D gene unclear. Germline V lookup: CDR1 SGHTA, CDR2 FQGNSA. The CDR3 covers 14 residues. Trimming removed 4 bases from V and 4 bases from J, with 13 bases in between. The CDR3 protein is CASSSTAASYGYTF. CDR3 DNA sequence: TGTGCCAGCAGCTCTACGGCCGCGAGCTATGGCTACACCTTC.

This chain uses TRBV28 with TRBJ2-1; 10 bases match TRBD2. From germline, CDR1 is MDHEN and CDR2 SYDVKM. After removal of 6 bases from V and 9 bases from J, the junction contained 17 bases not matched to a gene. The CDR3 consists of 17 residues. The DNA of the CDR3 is TGTGCCAGCAGCCCCGGGGGAAGCGGGGGGGGTAAAAGTGAGCAGTTCTTC. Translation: CASSPGGSGGGKSEQFF.

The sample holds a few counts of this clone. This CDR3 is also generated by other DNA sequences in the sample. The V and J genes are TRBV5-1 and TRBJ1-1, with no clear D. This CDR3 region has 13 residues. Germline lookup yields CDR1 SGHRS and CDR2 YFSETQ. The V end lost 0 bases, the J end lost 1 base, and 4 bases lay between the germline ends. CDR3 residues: CASSLGPNTEAFF. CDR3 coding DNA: TGCGCCAGCAGCTTGGGGCCGAACACTGAAGCTTTCTTT.

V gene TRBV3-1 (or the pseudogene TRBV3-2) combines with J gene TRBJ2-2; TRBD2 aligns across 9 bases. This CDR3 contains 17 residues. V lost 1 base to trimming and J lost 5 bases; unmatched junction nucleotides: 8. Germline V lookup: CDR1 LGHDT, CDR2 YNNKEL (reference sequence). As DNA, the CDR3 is TGTGCCAGCAGCCAAGCGCGGCGGGGGGGCCGGACCGGGGAGCTGTTTTTT. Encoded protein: CASSQARRGGRTGELFF.

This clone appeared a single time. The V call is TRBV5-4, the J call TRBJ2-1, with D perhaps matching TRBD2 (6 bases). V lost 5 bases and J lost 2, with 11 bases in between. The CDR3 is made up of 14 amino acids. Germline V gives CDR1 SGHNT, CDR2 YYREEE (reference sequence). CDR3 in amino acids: CASSLSGPYNEQFF. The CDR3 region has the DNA TGTGCCAGCAGTCTCAGCGGGCCCTACAATGAGCAGTTCTTC.